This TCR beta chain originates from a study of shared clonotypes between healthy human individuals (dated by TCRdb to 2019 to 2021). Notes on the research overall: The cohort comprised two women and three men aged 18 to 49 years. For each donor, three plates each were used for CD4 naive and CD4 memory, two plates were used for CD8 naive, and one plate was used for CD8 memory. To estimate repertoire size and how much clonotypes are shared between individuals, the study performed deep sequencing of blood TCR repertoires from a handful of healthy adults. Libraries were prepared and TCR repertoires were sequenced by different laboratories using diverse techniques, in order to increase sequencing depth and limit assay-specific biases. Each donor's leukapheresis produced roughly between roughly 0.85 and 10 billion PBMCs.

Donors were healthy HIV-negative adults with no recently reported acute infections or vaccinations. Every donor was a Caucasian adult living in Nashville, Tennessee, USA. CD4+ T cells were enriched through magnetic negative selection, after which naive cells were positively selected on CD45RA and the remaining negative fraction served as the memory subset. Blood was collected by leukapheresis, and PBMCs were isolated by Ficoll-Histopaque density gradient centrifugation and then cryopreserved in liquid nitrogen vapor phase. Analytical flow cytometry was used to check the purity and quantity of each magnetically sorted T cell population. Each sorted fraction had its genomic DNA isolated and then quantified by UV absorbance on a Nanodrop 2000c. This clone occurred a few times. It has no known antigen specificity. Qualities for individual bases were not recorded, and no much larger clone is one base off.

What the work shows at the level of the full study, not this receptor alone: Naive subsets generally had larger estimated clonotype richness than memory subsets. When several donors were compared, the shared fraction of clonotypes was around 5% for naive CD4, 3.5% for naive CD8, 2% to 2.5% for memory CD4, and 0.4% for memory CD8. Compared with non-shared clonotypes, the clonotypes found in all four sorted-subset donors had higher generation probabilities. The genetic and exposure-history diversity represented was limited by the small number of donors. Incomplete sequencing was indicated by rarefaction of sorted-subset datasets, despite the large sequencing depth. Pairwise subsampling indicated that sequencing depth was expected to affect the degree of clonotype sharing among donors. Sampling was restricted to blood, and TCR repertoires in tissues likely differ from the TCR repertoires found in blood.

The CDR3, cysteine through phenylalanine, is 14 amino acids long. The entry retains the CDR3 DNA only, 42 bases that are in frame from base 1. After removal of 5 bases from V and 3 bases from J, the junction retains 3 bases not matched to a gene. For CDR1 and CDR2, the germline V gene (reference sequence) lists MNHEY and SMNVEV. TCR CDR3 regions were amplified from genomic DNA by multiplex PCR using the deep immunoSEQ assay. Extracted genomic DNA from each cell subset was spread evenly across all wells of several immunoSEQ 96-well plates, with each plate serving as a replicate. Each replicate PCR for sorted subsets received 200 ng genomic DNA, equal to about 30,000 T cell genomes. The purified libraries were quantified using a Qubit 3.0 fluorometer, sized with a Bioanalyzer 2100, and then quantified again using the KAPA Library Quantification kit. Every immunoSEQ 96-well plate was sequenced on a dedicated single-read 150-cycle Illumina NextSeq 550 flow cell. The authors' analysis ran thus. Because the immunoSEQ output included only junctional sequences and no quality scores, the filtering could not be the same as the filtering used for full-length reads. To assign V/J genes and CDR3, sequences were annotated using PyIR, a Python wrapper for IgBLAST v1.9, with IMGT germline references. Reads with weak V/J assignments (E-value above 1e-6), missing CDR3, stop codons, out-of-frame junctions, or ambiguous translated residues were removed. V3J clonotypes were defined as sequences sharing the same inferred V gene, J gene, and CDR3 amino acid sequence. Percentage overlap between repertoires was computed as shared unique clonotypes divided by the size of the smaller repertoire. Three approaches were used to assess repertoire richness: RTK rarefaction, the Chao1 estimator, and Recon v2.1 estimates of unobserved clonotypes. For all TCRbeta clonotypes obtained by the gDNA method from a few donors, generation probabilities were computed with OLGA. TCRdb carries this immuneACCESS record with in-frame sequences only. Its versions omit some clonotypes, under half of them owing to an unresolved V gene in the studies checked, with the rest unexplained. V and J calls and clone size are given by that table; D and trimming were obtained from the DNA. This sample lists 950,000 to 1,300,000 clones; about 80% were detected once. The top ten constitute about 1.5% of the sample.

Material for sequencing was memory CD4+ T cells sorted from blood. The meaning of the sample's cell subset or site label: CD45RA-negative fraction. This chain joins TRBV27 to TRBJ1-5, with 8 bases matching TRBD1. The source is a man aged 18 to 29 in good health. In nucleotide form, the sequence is TGTGCCAGCAGTCCGGACAGGGCCAATCAGCCCCAGCATTTT. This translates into CASSPDRANQPQHF.